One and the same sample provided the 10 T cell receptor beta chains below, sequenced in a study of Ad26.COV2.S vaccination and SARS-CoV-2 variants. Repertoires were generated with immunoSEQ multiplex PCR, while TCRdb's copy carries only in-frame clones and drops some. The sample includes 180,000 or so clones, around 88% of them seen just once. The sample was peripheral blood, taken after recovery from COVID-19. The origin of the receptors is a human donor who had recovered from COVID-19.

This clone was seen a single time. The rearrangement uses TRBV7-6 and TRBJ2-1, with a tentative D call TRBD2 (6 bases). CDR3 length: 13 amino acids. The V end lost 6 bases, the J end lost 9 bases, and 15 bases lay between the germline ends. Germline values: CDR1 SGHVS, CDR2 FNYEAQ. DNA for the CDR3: TGTGCCAGCAGTCTAGCGTTGGCGACTGAGCAGTTCTTC. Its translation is CASSLALATEQFF.

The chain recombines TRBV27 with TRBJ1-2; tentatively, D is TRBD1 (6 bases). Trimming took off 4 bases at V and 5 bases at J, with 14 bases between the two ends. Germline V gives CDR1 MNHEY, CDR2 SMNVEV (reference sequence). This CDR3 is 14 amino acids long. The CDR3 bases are TGTGCCAGCAGTTACAGGGCTTCTGGGTATGGCTACACCTTC. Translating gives CASSYRASGYGYTF.

In DNA form, the CDR3 reads TGTGCCAGCCCAACGGGGGATAACACTGAAGCTTTCTTT. Translating it yields CASPTGDNTEAFF. V usage is TRBV6-6 and J usage is TRBJ1-1; possible D gene TRBD1, 5 bases. Germline values: CDR1 MNHNY, CDR2 SVGAGI (reference sequence). The CDR3 length is 13 residues. The ends were cut back, 8 bases at V and 2 bases at J, with 12 bases in the middle.

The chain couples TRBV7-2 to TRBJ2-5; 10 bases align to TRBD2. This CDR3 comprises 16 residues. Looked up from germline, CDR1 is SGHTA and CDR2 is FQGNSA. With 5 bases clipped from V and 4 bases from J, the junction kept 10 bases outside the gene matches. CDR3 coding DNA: TGTGCCAGCAGCCCCAGGCAAGCGGGGGGGCGAGAGACCCAGTACTTC. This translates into CASSPRQAGGRETQYF.

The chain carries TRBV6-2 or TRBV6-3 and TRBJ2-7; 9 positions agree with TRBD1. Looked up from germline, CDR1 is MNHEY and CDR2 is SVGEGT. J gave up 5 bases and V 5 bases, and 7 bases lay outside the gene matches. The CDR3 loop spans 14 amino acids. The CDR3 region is CASSLWDRVDEQYF. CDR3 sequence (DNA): TGTGCCAGCAGTCTTTGGGACAGGGTGGACGAGCAGTACTTC.

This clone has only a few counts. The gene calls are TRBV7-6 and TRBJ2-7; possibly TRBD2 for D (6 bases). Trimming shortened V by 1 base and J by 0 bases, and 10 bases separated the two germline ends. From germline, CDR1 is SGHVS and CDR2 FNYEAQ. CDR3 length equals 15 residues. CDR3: CASSLGHGGSYEQYF. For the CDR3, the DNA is TGTGCCAGCAGCTTAGGGCACGGGGGCTCCTACGAGCAGTACTTC.

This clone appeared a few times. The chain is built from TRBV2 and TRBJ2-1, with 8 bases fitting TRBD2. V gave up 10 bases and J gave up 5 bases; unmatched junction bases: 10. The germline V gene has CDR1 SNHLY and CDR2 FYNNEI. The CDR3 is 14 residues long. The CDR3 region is CATPGRVWDNEQFF. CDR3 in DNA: TGTGCCACCCCCGGGAGGGTGTGGGACAATGAGCAGTTCTTC.

In DNA, the CDR3 is TGTGCCAGCAGCTTAGAATTACAGCAAGAGACCCAGTACTTC. This translates into CASSLELQQETQYF. This sequence joins TRBV7-9 and TRBJ2-5; D ambiguous. V was clipped by 1 base and J by 2 bases, with 8 bases between them. There are 14 residues in the CDR3. Germline V lookup: CDR1 SEHNR, CDR2 FQNEAQ (reference sequence).

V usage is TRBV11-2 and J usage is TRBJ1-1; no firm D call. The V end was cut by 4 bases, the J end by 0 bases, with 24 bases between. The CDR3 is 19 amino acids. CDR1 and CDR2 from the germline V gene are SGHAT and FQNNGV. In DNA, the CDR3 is TGTGCCAGCAGCTACTGGACCCCGGAGGCGTCGCATATGAACACTGAAGCTTTCTTT. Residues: CASSYWTPEASHMNTEAFF.

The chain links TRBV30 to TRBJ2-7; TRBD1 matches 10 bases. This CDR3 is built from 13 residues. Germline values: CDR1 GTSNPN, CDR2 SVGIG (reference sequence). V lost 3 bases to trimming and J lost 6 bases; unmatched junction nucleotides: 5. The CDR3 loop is CAWRGQGRGEQYF. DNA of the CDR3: TGTGCCTGGAGGGGACAGGGGAGAGGCGAGCAGTACTTC.